Presented here are 18 T cell receptor beta chains from one specimen sequenced in a study of blood T cell repertoires in COVID-19. Only in-frame clones appear in the TCRdb table, and some are missing; sequencing was by immunoSEQ multiplex PCR. The sample yields some 180,000 clones, 90% seen once. Sequencing was done on a sample of peripheral blood. Every receptor here comes from a man aged 45-65 years with acute or convalescent COVID-19.

The rearrangement links TRBV5-1 to TRBJ2-2, with 8 bases identical to TRBD1. CDR3 length: 17 amino acids. Germline CDR1 and CDR2: SGHRS and YFSETQ. Germline trimming cut 0 bases from V and 5 bases from J; bases unmatched to any gene: 9. This CDR3 reads CASSLGGQGVWTGELFF. In DNA form, the CDR3 reads TGCGCCAGCAGCTTGGGTGGACAGGGTGTATGGACCGGGGAGCTGTTTTTT.

V is TRBV5-1 and J is TRBJ1-2; a weak D match, TRBD1 (6 bases). The V gene's germline CDR1 is SGHRS and CDR2 YFSETQ. With 1 base removed from V and 2 bases from J, the gap between germline ends came to 12 bases. The CDR3 is 15 residues long. CDR3 DNA sequence: TGCGCCAGCAGCTTGATCGAGGGGGGGAACTATGGCTACACCTTC. Amino acids: CASSLIEGGNYGYTF.

The chain combines TRBV6-5 with TRBJ1-2; TRBD1 might be the D (5 bases). The CDR3 has 15 amino acids. Germline V lookup: CDR1 MNHEY, CDR2 SVGAGI. V lost 2 bases to trimming and J lost 4 bases, with 14 bases between them. In DNA form, the CDR3 reads TGTGCCAGCAGTTACGGGGCGGAGGGTACCTATGGCTACACCTTC. Its translation is CASSYGAEGTYGYTF.

The rearrangement uses TRBV5-6 and TRBJ2-1; TRBD2 aligns across 8 bases. Germline CDR1 and CDR2: SGHDT and YYEEEE. This CDR3 contains 15 residues. V was clipped by 4 bases and J by 3 bases; unmatched bases: 6. The CDR3 sequence: CASSPRGGVYNEQFF. CDR3 nucleotides: TGTGCCAGCAGCCCCCGGGGGGGGGTCTACAATGAGCAGTTCTTC.

The V call is TRBV30, the J call TRBJ2-5, with TRBD1 matching over 7 bases. Germline values: CDR1 GTSNPN, CDR2 SVGIG (reference sequence). Trimming cost V 1 base and J 4 bases; bases outside gene matches: 12. There are 16 residues in the CDR3. Here the CDR3 reads CAWSAPRQGWGETQYF. For the CDR3, the DNA is TGTGCCTGGAGTGCGCCTAGACAGGGTTGGGGAGAGACCCAGTACTTC.

This rearrangement joins TRBV5-1 to TRBJ1-1; 7 bases map to TRBD1. V dropped 2 bases and J dropped 0; count of bases not matched to a gene: 4. Germline loops: CDR1 SGHRS, CDR2 YFSETQ. CDR3 size: 15 residues. The CDR3, as DNA: TGCGCCAGCAGCTTCACCGGGACAGTGAACACTGAAGCTTTCTTT. Amino acid sequence: CASSFTGTVNTEAFF.

A few counts support this clone. The chain is built from TRBV7-2 and TRBJ1-2, with D possibly being TRBD1 (5 bases). Between the trimmed V and J ends, which lost 4 bases and 8 bases, there was a span of 11 bases. CDR1 is SGHTA and CDR2 is FQGNSA in the germline V gene. The CDR3 sequence is 12 residues long. In DNA form, the CDR3 reads TGTGCCAGCAGCTCCAACAGGAAGGGCTACACCTTC. Its protein product is CASSSNRKGYTF.

V gene TRBV6-1 combines with J gene TRBJ2-5; TRBD2 matches at 12 bases. Germline V gene lookup returns CDR1 MNHNS and CDR2 SASEGT. The CDR3 sequence is 16 residues long. V lost 4 bases and J lost 4; bases outside the gene matches: 7. CDR3 in amino acids: CASSGTSGKASETQYF. The CDR3 region has the DNA TGTGCCAGCAGTGGGACTAGCGGGAAAGCTTCAGAGACCCAGTACTTC.

V is TRBV6-5 and J is TRBJ2-5; 7 nucleotides align to TRBD2. From germline, CDR1 is MNHEY and CDR2 SVGAGI. Losses at the gene ends were 6 bases for V and 5 bases for J; bases not matched to a gene: 12. This CDR3 is 15 amino acids long. The CDR3 nucleotides are TGTGCCAGCAGGACTGGACTAAGCGGGGTGGAGACCCAGTACTTC. Translating gives CASRTGLSGVETQYF.

This sequence joins TRBV10-3 and TRBJ1-5, with 7 nucleotides matching TRBD1. CDR3 length: 14 amino acids. The trim removed 10 bases at V and 0 bases at J, leaving 6 bases unmatched. Per the germline V gene, CDR1 is ENHRY and CDR2 is SYGVKD. The CDR3 protein is CATSTGNSNQPQHF. CDR3 nucleotides: TGTGCCACCTCGACAGGGAATAGCAATCAGCCCCAGCATTTT.

This clone is a singleton in its sample. Other DNA sequences in this sample translate to the same CDR3. The chain carries TRBV7-8 and TRBJ2-1, with TRBD2 identical over 12 bases. V trimming: 1 base; J trimming: 9 bases; junction bases outside the gene matches: 1. Per the germline V gene, CDR1 is SGHVS and CDR2 is FQNEAQ. There are 14 residues in the CDR3. CDR3 protein: CASSLGLAGAEQFF. The CDR3 bases are TGTGCCAGCAGCTTAGGACTAGCGGGGGCTGAGCAGTTCTTC.

This clone was recorded once. DNA of the CDR3: TGTGCCAGCAGCCTGAGGCGCCGGCTGTTTTTT. It specifies CASSLRRRLFF. The chain joins TRBV28 to TRBJ2-2; no clear D gene. The CDR3 runs 11 residues. Looked up from germline, CDR1 is MDHEN and CDR2 is SYDVKM. Trimming shortened V by 6 bases and J by 13 bases, and 12 bases separated the two germline ends.

The J gene is TRBJ1-1, the V gene TRBV5-5; D is unclear. The CDR3 runs to 15 residues. Germline V CDR1 and CDR2: SGHKS, YYEKEE (reference sequence). The V and J ends lost 0 bases and 1 base respectively, with 10 bases between them. In DNA form, the CDR3 reads TGTGCCAGCAGCTTGGCCTGGCAGGCGAACACTGAAGCTTTCTTT. Encoded protein: CASSLAWQANTEAFF.

CDR3 residues: CASSTTAVSNTGELFF. The CDR3 DNA reads TGTGCCAGCAGCACGACGGCGGTTTCGAACACCGGGGAGCTGTTTTTT. This rearrangement joins TRBV7-9 to TRBJ2-2, with D uncertain. The CDR3 contains 16 residues. The V and J ends lost 5 bases and 0 bases respectively, with 13 bases between them. Per the germline V gene, CDR1 is SEHNR and CDR2 is FQNEAQ (reference sequence).

This clone was recorded only once. The chain joins TRBV4-2 to TRBJ2-5; 7 nucleotides align to TRBD2. Germline values: CDR1 LGHNA, CDR2 YNFKEQ. V was clipped by 1 base and J by 5 bases; unmatched bases: 7. The CDR3 runs to 15 residues. CDR3 amino acids: CASSQVGGGRETQYF. The CDR3, as DNA: TGTGCCAGCAGCCAAGTCGGCGGGGGTCGGGAGACCCAGTACTTC.

The chain employs TRBV25-1 and TRBJ1-1; possible D gene TRBD1, 5 bases. Germline values: CDR1 MGHDK, CDR2 SYGVNS. Trimming removed 6 bases from V and 6 bases from J, with 23 bases in between. There are 16 residues in the CDR3. The CDR3 loop reads CASSGGFGRQGPEAFF. The CDR3 DNA reads as TGTGCCAGCAGCGGGGGGTTCGGCAGACAAGGACCTGAAGCTTTCTTT.

The chain carries TRBV18 and TRBJ2-1, with 7 bases lining up with TRBD1. CDR3 length equals 16 residues. Germline CDR1 KGHSH, CDR2 LQKENI. The V segment lost 3 bases and the J segment 5 bases; nucleotides outside the gene matches: 10. The CDR3 nucleotides read TGTGCCAGCTCACCTCCTACAGGGGTTATGCACAATGAGCAGTTCTTC. Residues: CASSPPTGVMHNEQFF.

V usage is TRBV24-1 and J usage is TRBJ2-5; a possible D gene is TRBD2 (5 bases). CDR3 size: 15 residues. Germline V gene data show CDR1 as KGHDR and CDR2 as SFDVKD. Trimming took off 3 bases at V and 1 base at J, with 11 bases between the two ends. In nucleotides, the CDR3 is TGTGCCACCAGTGATAATCTTGGGAGCCAAGAGACCCAGTACTTC. Its protein is CATSDNLGSQETQYF.